This T cell receptor (beta chain) is from a study of CD8+CD57+ T cells in acquired aplastic anemia. Points from the study as a whole: The same twenty-nine CD8+ CDR3 sequences occurred in patients and in controls.

J gave up 6 bases and V 6 bases, and 16 bases lay outside the gene matches. This CDR3 region has 17 residues. According to the study, genomic DNA was the template for TCR beta VDJ and CDR3 profiling. TCRdb analysed the reads with MiXCR anew, one entry per CDR3 protein. Of hundreds of thousands of distinct CDR3 sequences listed, roughly 50% are singletons. In patients chosen for sequencing, flow cytometry had shown CD8+CD57+ cell expansion. Patients uniformly had severe acquired aplastic anemia. Patients had undergone no therapy by the time their blood was sampled. Of note for this clonotype: No antigen is known for it.

The receptor's source is a human donor with aplastic anemia. The gene calls are TRBV12-3 or TRBV12-4 and TRBJ1-3, with 8 bases matching TRBD1. The sample was sorted CD4+, CD8+, or CD8+CD57+ T cells (not recorded which) from PBMCs. CDR3 sequence reads: CASRPGGQGGFQNTIYF. DNA for the CDR3: TGTGCCAGCAGACCCGGCGGACAGGGAGGGTTCCAAAACACCATATATTTT.